The 22 T cell receptor beta chains below come from one sample, sequenced in a study of blood T cell repertoires in COVID-19. The repertoire was sequenced with immunoSEQ multiplex PCR; TCRdb's copy has only in-frame clones and lacks some. Of fewer than 200,000 clones listed, more than 75% are singletons. The sample consisted of peripheral blood. These receptors all stem from a man aged 50 to 60 who had recovered from COVID-19.

The V call is TRBV6-2 or TRBV6-3, the J call TRBJ2-1; D may be TRBD2 (5 bases). Trimming removed 2 bases from V and 6 bases from J, with 14 bases in between. CDR1 and CDR2 (germline): MNHEY, SVGEGT. This CDR3 is built from 15 residues. CDR3: CASSYEARGLNEQFF. Written as DNA, the CDR3 is TGTGCCAGCAGTTACGAGGCCCGAGGGCTCAATGAGCAGTTCTTC.

This chain joins TRBV5-1 and TRBJ2-3; no definite D call. V was shortened by 3 bases and J by 0 bases, with 17 bases between the two germline ends. CDR3 length: 17 amino acids. Germline V gives CDR1 SGHRS, CDR2 YFSETQ. The CDR3 sequence: CASSSRPLGDSTDTQYF. In nucleotides, the CDR3 is TGCGCCAGCAGCTCCCGACCCCTAGGTGATAGCACAGATACGCAGTATTTT.

This clone showed up just a few times. The rearrangement joins TRBV7-2 to TRBJ1-1; D perhaps matches TRBD1 (5 bases). CDR1 SGHTA and CDR2 FQGNSA come from the germline V gene. This CDR3 comprises 14 residues. V was shortened by 2 bases and J by 3 bases, with 10 bases between the two germline ends. CDR3 sequence reads: CASSLNRGDTEAFF. CDR3 DNA: TGTGCCAGCAGCTTAAATCGGGGGGACACTGAAGCTTTCTTT.

This clone was counted only a few times. The chain links TRBV11-2 to TRBJ2-7; D possibly corresponds to TRBD1 (6 bases). V lost 4 bases and J lost 2, with 9 bases in between. The CDR3 sequence is 13 residues long. Germline values: CDR1 SGHAT, CDR2 FQNNGV. CDR3 protein: CASSYGTTYEQYF. Here the CDR3 DNA reads TGTGCCAGCAGCTACGGGACAACCTACGAGCAGTACTTC.

The chain joins TRBV19 to TRBJ2-5, with D tentatively TRBD1 (5 bases). The CDR3 loop spans 13 amino acids. V lost 5 bases and J 4 bases, leaving 11 bases between the germline ends. Germline V gives CDR1 LNHDA, CDR2 SQIVND (reference sequence). The CDR3 DNA reads as TGTGCCAGTAGTTCGCAGGGAAGAGAGACCCAGTACTTC. Protein product: CASSSQGRETQYF. The whole variable domain, filled in from reference TRBV19 and TRBJ2-5, reads DGGITQSPKYLFRKEGQNVTLSCEQNLNHDAMYWYRQDPGQGLRLIYYSQIVNDFQKGDIAEGYSVSREKKESFPLTVTSAQKNPTAFYLCASSSQGRETQYFGPGTRLLVL.

This clone occurred once. The CDR3 does not close with the conserved phenylalanine or tryptophan, likely indicating a read error. CDR3 bases: TGCAGCGCTTGGACAGGGGGTAACTATGGCTACACCCTC. This gives the protein CSAWTGGNYGYTL. J is TRBJ1-2 and V is TRBV29-1, with 10 bases aligning to TRBD1. Germline V gene data show CDR1 as SQVTM and CDR2 as ANQGSEA. The V gene end was trimmed by 7 bases and the J gene end by 1 base; junction bases not matched to a gene: 3. CDR3 length: 13 residues.

The sample holds a few counts of this clone. The rearrangement uses TRBV28 and TRBJ2-2, with D possibly matching TRBD2 (8 bases). The CDR3 runs 18 residues. Germline V gives CDR1 MDHEN, CDR2 SYDVKM. V lost 4 bases and J lost 5, with 23 bases in between. Here the CDR3 DNA reads TGTGCCAGCAGTTCCCCAGGGGGAAGCGGGAGTGGGACCGGGGAGCTGTTTTTT. Translating it yields CASSSPGGSGSGTGELFF.

The chain links TRBV4-1 to TRBJ2-5; the match to TRBD2 covers 8 bases. The CDR3 spans 18 residues. CDR1 is MGHRA and CDR2 is YSYEKL in the germline V gene. Losses at the gene ends were 0 bases for V and 4 bases for J; bases not matched to a gene: 13. The CDR3 DNA reads TGCGCCAGCAGCCAAGATCGGTTAAGAAGCGGGAGCACAGAGACCCAGTACTTC. Its translation: CASSQDRLRSGSTETQYF.

The V call is TRBV23-1, the J call TRBJ2-6; no clear D gene. TRBV23-1 is treated as an ORF (open reading frame) with a function not yet certain. The V end was cut by 0 bases, the J end by 0 bases, with 6 bases between. The length of the CDR3 is 16 residues. The CDR3 DNA is TGCGCCAGCAGTCAATCGTACGGCTCTGGGGCCAACGTCCTGACTTTC. It codes for CASSQSYGSGANVLTF.

J is TRBJ2-7 and V is TRBV27; 8 positions agree with TRBD2. The CDR3 consists of 14 residues. Germline CDR1 MNHEY, CDR2 SMNVEV (reference sequence). The junction had 3 bases not matched to a gene; V was cut back by 4 bases and J by 1 base. The CDR3 DNA sequence: TGTGCCAGCAGTTCCGCGGGAGGTTCCTACGAGCAGTACTTC. Its translation: CASSSAGGSYEQYF.

The chain recombines TRBV2 with TRBJ2-2; 10 nucleotides align to TRBD1. The CDR3 sequence is 14 residues long. Trimming cost V 5 bases and J 7 bases; bases outside gene matches: 4. Germline values: CDR1 SNHLY, CDR2 FYNNEI. The CDR3 loop reads CASSKDRGHGELFF. CDR3 DNA sequence: TGTGCCAGCAGTAAAGACAGGGGGCACGGGGAGCTGTTTTTT.

The chain couples TRBV5-6 to TRBJ2-1; maybe TRBD1 (5 bases). The CDR3 extends over 17 amino acids. In germline, CDR1 is SGHDT, CDR2 YYEEEE. The germline V and J ends were trimmed by 1 base and 2 bases, with 16 bases remaining between them. CDR3 in amino acids: CASSLFRLGVAYNEQFF. Written as DNA, the CDR3 is TGTGCCAGCAGCTTGTTTCGGCTAGGGGTTGCCTACAATGAGCAGTTCTTC.

This clone was seen only once. The V and J genes are TRBV27 and TRBJ2-2; TRBD1 agrees at 9 bases. This CDR3 contains 15 residues. Germline V CDR1 and CDR2: MNHEY, SMNVEV (reference sequence). V shed 7 bases, J shed 4 bases, and the junction held 7 bases outside the gene matches. The CDR3 DNA follows: TGTGCCAGCAACCCTACAGGGGGCGGCACCGGGGAGCTGTTTTTT. Translating gives CASNPTGGGTGELFF.

The chain is built from TRBV6-5 and TRBJ1-3, with no clear D. Between the trimmed V and J ends, which lost 5 bases and 0 bases, there was a span of 11 bases. The germline CDR1 and CDR2 sequences are MNHEY and SVGAGI. This CDR3 region has 15 residues. CDR3 DNA sequence: TGTGCCAGCAGTCTCGGGGTGGTCTCTGGAAACACCATATATTTT. Its protein is CASSLGVVSGNTIYF.

The rearrangement uses TRBV28 and TRBJ1-1; D unresolved. Germline V gene lookup returns CDR1 MDHEN and CDR2 SYDVKM. V gave up 8 bases and J gave up 7 bases, with 11 bases separating them. The CDR3 spans 11 residues. The CDR3: CASVRGGEAFF. Written as DNA, the CDR3 is TGTGCCAGCGTCCGCGGCGGTGAAGCTTTCTTT.

The chain joins TRBV12-3 or TRBV12-4 to TRBJ2-7; D uncertain. Trimming shortened V by 8 bases and J by 0 bases, and 11 bases separated the two germline ends. The CDR3 loop spans 13 amino acids. The CDR3 region is CASRRRGSYEQYF. DNA of the CDR3: TGTGCCAGCCGGCGACGCGGCTCCTACGAGCAGTACTTC.

The rearrangement links TRBV7-6 to TRBJ2-5; D ambiguous. CDR1 and CDR2 from the germline V gene are SGHVS and FNYEAQ. The CDR3 spans 14 residues. Trimming left V 8 bases short and J 1 base short, with 14 bases between. DNA of the CDR3: TGTGCCAGCCTCCCGCCGGAGTCCCAAGAGACCCAGTACTTC. This sequence encodes CASLPPESQETQYF.

The CDR3 bases are TGTGCCAGCAGTATCGACAGGGGACGCAATCAGCCCCAGCATTTT. The encoded protein is CASSIDRGRNQPQHF. The genes are TRBV2 and TRBJ1-5, with 8 nucleotides matching TRBD1. Germline values: CDR1 SNHLY, CDR2 FYNNEI. J lost 2 bases, V lost 5 bases, and 5 bases had no gene match. This CDR3 is built from 15 residues.

This clone was observed once. The rearrangement uses TRBV6-2 or TRBV6-3 and TRBJ2-7; possibly TRBD2 for D (5 bases). The germline V gene encodes CDR1 MNHEY and CDR2 SVGEGT. The CDR3 extends over 16 amino acids. V lost 4 bases to trimming and J lost 6 bases, with 22 bases between them. DNA of the CDR3: TGTGCCAGCAGTTCCCCCAGGACTGGGGAATATAGCGAGCAGTACTTC. Its translation: CASSSPRTGEYSEQYF.

The rearrangement joins TRBV6-6 to TRBJ2-1, with 8 positions matching TRBD2. Germline CDR1 reads MNHNY; CDR2 reads SVGAGI (reference sequence). With V trimmed by 5 bases and J by 5 bases, 14 bases remained unmatched. CDR3 length equals 17 residues. The CDR3 is CASSLRASGRPHNEQFF. DNA for the CDR3: TGTGCCAGCAGTCTCCGGGCCAGCGGGAGACCCCACAATGAGCAGTTCTTC.

The chain uses TRBV10-3 and TRBJ2-1; 16 bases map to TRBD2. The J segment lost 6 bases and the V segment lost 11 bases, leaving 4 bases of the junction unmatched. CDR1 ENHRY and CDR2 SYGVKD come from the germline V gene. The CDR3 covers 14 residues. In nucleotides, the CDR3 is TGTGCCGCTGGGACTAGCGGGAGGGGCAATGAGCAGTTCTTC. Protein sequence: CAAGTSGRGNEQFF.

The chain has TRBV5-5 and TRBJ1-2; D is perhaps TRBD1 (5 bases). The CDR3 sequence is 12 residues long. Looked up from germline, CDR1 is SGHKS and CDR2 is YYEKEE (reference sequence). V shed 7 bases and J shed 7 bases, with 14 bases lying between them. This CDR3 reads CASEEGLGGYTF. The CDR3 region has the DNA TGTGCCAGCGAGGAGGGGTTAGGTGGCTACACCTTC. Variable domain in full (rest from reference TRBV5-5 and TRBJ1-2): DAGVTQSPTHLIKTRGQQVTLRCSPISGHKSVSWYQQVLGQGPQFIFQYYEKEERGRGNFPDRFSARQFPNYSSELNVNALLLGDSALYLCASEEGLGGYTFGSGTRLTVV.